The T cell receptor (beta chain) under discussion was sequenced for a study of T cell responses to AZD1222 COVID-19 vaccine. The CDR3 contains 15 residues. V was pared by 4 bases and J by 4 bases, with 3 bases of the junction left unmatched. Germline V lookup: CDR1 LNHDA, CDR2 SQIVND (reference sequence). The repertoire was sequenced with immunoSEQ multiplex PCR; TCRdb's copy has only in-frame clones and lacks some. The sample has about 200,000 clones, more than 85% seen once; the top ten hold 0.9% to 1.1%. To note about this clone: Its antigen is unidentified.

Study-wide results and limits: Among AZD1222 vaccinees, only 5 to 7 were seropositive at baseline.

The genes are TRBV19 and TRBJ1-5; 11 nucleotides match TRBD1. Sequencing used peripheral blood, obtained on day 0 of MenACWY control vaccination. This clonotype originated in an adult in good health. Here the CDR3 DNA reads TGTGCCAGTAGTACCGGGACAGGGGGAAATCAGCCCCAGCATTTT. The encoded protein is CASSTGTGGNQPQHF.